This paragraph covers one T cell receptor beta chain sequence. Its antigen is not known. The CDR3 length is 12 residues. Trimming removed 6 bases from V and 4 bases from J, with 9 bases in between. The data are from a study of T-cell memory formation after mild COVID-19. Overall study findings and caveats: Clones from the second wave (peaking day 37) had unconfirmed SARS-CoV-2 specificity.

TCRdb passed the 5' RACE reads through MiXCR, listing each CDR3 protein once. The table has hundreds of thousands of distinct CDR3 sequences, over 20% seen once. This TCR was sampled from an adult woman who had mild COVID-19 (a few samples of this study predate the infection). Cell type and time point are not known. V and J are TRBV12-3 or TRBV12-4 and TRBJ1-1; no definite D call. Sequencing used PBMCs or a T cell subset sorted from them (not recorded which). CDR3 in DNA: TGTGCCAGCAGCCTGTTGAGCACTGAAGCTTTCTTT. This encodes CASSLLSTEAFF.